The rows below give T cell receptor beta chains drawn from one sample of a study of blood T cell repertoires in COVID-19. TCRdb keeps only in-frame clones here, not all; method: immunoSEQ multiplex PCR. The sample has some 200,000 clones, 88% seen once; the top ten hold 5% to 6.5%. Sample: peripheral blood. Every receptor here comes from a man aged 35-49 years with active or convalescent COVID-19. The CDR3 runs from the conserved cysteine through the conserved F or W. Each record gives: clone size, D gene, J gene, V gene, CDR3 protein, CDR3 DNA. The D gene is left open where the match is weak. The size field is filled for only some rows; it gives once, few, many or a size class.

>-|-|TRBJ2-1|TRBV5-1
CASSLGGLGNEQFF
TGCGCCAGCAGCCTCGGCGGCCTCGGGAATGAGCAGTTCTTC
>-|TRBD2|TRBJ2-5|TRBV30
CAWSVGPSGSRKETQYF
TGTGCCTGGAGTGTTGGGCCTAGCGGGAGTCGGAAGGAGACCCAGTACTTC
>-|TRBD1|TRBJ2-7|TRBV6-5
CASSPLTGATYEQYF
TGTGCCAGCAGTCCCCTGACAGGGGCGACCTACGAGCAGTACTTC
>-|-|TRBJ2-3|TRBV19
CASSIPAGSTDTQYF
TGTGCCAGTAGTATTCCAGCGGGTAGCACAGATACGCAGTATTTT
>-|-|TRBJ2-1|TRBV19
CASSIKLGADEQFF
TGTGCCAGTAGTATTAAACTTGGGGCAGATGAGCAGTTCTTC
>-|TRBD2|TRBJ2-5|TRBV7-2
CASSLVGAGRAQETQYF
TGTGCCAGCAGCTTAGTCGGGGCAGGGAGGGCCCAAGAGACCCAGTACTTC
>-|TRBD1|TRBJ1-5|TRBV29-1
CSVEDAGQGDDQPQHF
TGCAGCGTTGAAGACGCCGGACAGGGGGATGATCAGCCCCAGCATTTT
>-|-|TRBJ2-7|TRBV15
CATSRGRLTNSYEQYF
TGTGCCACCAGCAGAGGGAGACTGACTAACTCCTACGAGCAGTACTTC
>-|-|TRBJ2-1|TRBV12-3/TRBV12-4
CAILREVGNEQFF
TGTGCCATCCTCAGGGAGGTTGGGAATGAGCAGTTCTTC
>-|-|TRBJ1-4|TRBV5-1
CASSFRVDEKLFF
TGCGCCAGCAGCTTCAGGGTTGATGAAAAACTGTTTTTT
>-|-|TRBJ2-1|TRBV3-1/TRBV3-2
CASAAQGQFNEQFF
TGTGCCAGCGCAGCCCAAGGACAGTTCAATGAGCAGTTCTTC
>-|-|TRBJ2-7|TRBV7-3
CASSLSAGAPSYEQYF
TGTGCCAGCAGCTTAAGCGCGGGGGCCCCCTCCTACGAGCAGTACTTC
>-|TRBD2|TRBJ2-5|TRBV9
CASSRTSGGAYETQYF
TGTGCCAGCAGCCGGACTAGCGGGGGGGCTTACGAGACCCAGTACTTC
>-|TRBD1|TRBJ1-5|TRBV11-1
CASSTQGTNQPQHF
TGTGCCAGCAGTACACAGGGGACCAATCAGCCCCAGCATTTT
>-|TRBD2|TRBJ2-1|TRBV6-2/TRBV6-3
CASSYGSLAGADNEQFF
TGTGCCAGCAGTTACGGTTCACTAGCGGGGGCCGACAATGAGCAGTTCTTC
>once|TRBD2|TRBJ2-5|TRBV19
CASSPRGGEETQYF
TGTGCCAGTAGCCCTCGGGGGGGAGAAGAGACCCAGTACTTC
>-|-|TRBJ2-6|TRBV2
CASSDPRQAESGANVLTF
TGTGCCAGCAGTGATCCCCGGCAGGCAGAATCTGGGGCCAACGTCCTGACTTTC
>-|TRBD2|TRBJ2-7|TRBV4-2
CASSQSASGNLYEQYF
TGTGCCAGCAGCCAATCGGCTAGCGGGAACCTATACGAGCAGTACTTC
>-|TRBD1|TRBJ1-2|TRBV12-5
CASGTDRNYGYTF
TGTGCTAGTGGTACGGACAGGAACTATGGCTACACCTTC
>-|TRBD2|TRBJ2-5|TRBV3-1/TRBV3-2
CASSQGLAEGTQYF
TGTGCCAGCAGCCAAGGACTAGCCGAGGGGACCCAGTACTTC
>-|-|TRBJ1-5|TRBV6-5
CASSYLPRNNQPQHF
TGTGCCAGCAGTTACCTACCCAGGAACAATCAGCCCCAGCATTTT
>-|-|TRBJ2-1|TRBV7-9
CASSFREMFF
TGTGCCAGCAGCTTTCGCGAGATGTTCTTC
>-|-|TRBJ2-7|TRBV7-6
CASSSQTPGGRYEQYF
TGTGCCAGCAGCTCCCAAACTCCAGGGGGGAGGTACGAGCAGTACTTC
>-|TRBD2|TRBJ2-3|TRBV19
CASTLGLAGVADTQYF
TGTGCCAGTACCCTCGGACTAGCGGGAGTTGCAGATACGCAGTATTTT
>-|TRBD2|TRBJ2-2|TRBV5-6
CASSVYSGLAGEDTGELFF
TGTGCCAGCAGCGTGTACTCTGGACTAGCGGGGGAGGACACCGGGGAGCTGTTTTTT
>-|TRBD1|TRBJ1-1|TRBV6-5
CASIPTGGRPEAFF
TGTGCCAGCATTCCCACAGGGGGCCGACCTGAAGCTTTCTTT
>-|TRBD1|TRBJ2-3|TRBV7-2
CASRRGQGVTDTQYF
TGTGCCAGCCGACGAGGACAGGGTGTCACAGATACGCAGTATTTT
>-|TRBD1|TRBJ2-3|TRBV6-4
CATGQGGTDTQYF
TGTGCAACCGGACAGGGGGGTACAGATACGCAGTATTTT
>-|TRBD1|TRBJ1-4|TRBV3-1/TRBV3-2
CASSLQGAGNEKLFF
TGTGCCAGCAGCCTACAGGGGGCCGGTAATGAAAAACTGTTTTTT
>-|-|TRBJ1-5|TRBV11-2
CASSGGEVIHQPQHF
TGTGCCAGCAGCGGGGGCGAGGTGATTCATCAGCCCCAGCATTTT
>-|TRBD1|TRBJ2-5|TRBV6-5
CASSYKGQTSQETQYF
TGTGCCAGCAGTTACAAGGGACAGACCTCACAAGAGACCCAGTACTTC
>once|TRBD2|TRBJ2-3|TRBV11-2
CASSLFGTSGGVGADTQYF
TGTGCCAGCAGCCTCTTTGGGACTAGCGGGGGGGTAGGGGCAGATACGCAGTATTTT
>-|-|TRBJ2-7|TRBV27
CASSLGSQAARSYEQYF
TGTGCCAGCAGTTTAGGGAGCCAAGCGGCGCGCTCCTACGAGCAGTACTTC
>-|TRBD2|TRBJ2-2|TRBV7-8
CASSLVGTSRNTGELFF
TGTGCCAGCAGCTTAGTGGGGACTAGTAGGAACACCGGGGAGCTGTTTTTT
>-|-|TRBJ2-7|TRBV11-2
CASSLEAGRRRSYEQYF
TGTGCCAGCAGCTTAGAGGCTGGCAGGCGACGCTCCTACGAGCAGTACTTC
>-|TRBD1|TRBJ1-1|TRBV7-3
CASSLGTGSEAFF
TGTGCCAGCAGCCTAGGGACAGGGAGTGAAGCTTTCTTT
>-|-|TRBJ2-3|TRBV7-9
CASSWGRDTQYF
TGTGCCAGCAGCTGGGGGAGGGATACGCAGTATTTT
>-|TRBD1|TRBJ1-1|TRBV7-3
CASSFRGANTEAFF
TGTGCCAGCAGCTTCAGGGGGGCGAACACTGAAGCTTTCTTT
>-|TRBD1|TRBJ1-1|TRBV28
CASSPRTGGATEAFF
TGTGCCAGCAGTCCGCGAACAGGGGGCGCAACTGAAGCTTTCTTT
>once|-|TRBJ1-2|TRBV28
CASSFVGDYGYTF
TGTGCCAGCAGTTTCGTCGGAGACTATGGCTACACCTTC
>once|TRBD1|TRBJ1-2|TRBV6-2/TRBV6-3
CASSYSTGQSLSNYGYTF
TGTGCCAGCAGTTACTCGACGGGACAGTCGCTTTCTAACTATGGCTACACCTTC
>once|-|TRBJ1-2|TRBV9
CASSVDEQGYGYTF
TGTGCCAGCAGCGTAGACGAACAGGGATATGGCTACACCTTC
>-|TRBD2|TRBJ2-3|TRBV9
CASSVGTTHTDTQYF
TGTGCCAGCAGCGTCGGGACTACTCACACAGATACGCAGTATTTT
>once|TRBD1|TRBJ1-1|TRBV5-6
CASSFRGWRFTEAFF
TGTGCCAGCAGCTTCAGGGGGTGGCGTTTCACTGAAGCTTTCTTT
>-|TRBD1|TRBJ2-2|TRBV5-8
CASSLRSGGFVGELFF
TGTGCCAGCAGCCTCCGGTCAGGGGGTTTTGTCGGGGAGCTGTTTTTT
>-|TRBD1|TRBJ1-4|TRBV7-6
CASSFTNRGDEKLFF
TGTGCCAGCAGCTTCACTAACAGGGGTGATGAAAAACTGTTTTTT
>once|-|TRBJ1-5|TRBV6-5
CASSHREGDQPQHF
TGTGCCAGCAGCCACAGGGAGGGGGATCAGCCCCAGCATTTT
>-|TRBD2|TRBJ2-3|TRBV6-1
CASRERLAGTVDTQYF
TGTGCCAGCAGGGAAAGACTAGCGGGGACGGTAGATACGCAGTATTTT
>-|TRBD2|TRBJ2-3|TRBV11-3
CASSRREGADTQYF
TGTGCCAGCAGCCGTCGGGAGGGCGCAGATACGCAGTATTTT
>-|-|TRBJ2-7|TRBV5-1
CASSLGGPEVSEQYF
TGCGCCAGCAGCTTGGGCGGGCCGGAGGTGAGCGAGCAGTACTTC
>-|TRBD1|TRBJ2-7|TRBV11-3
CASSLVPGRGIVYEQYF
TGTGCCAGCAGCTTAGTTCCGGGCAGGGGGATCGTTTACGAGCAGTACTTC
>-|-|TRBJ2-2|TRBV9
CASSVVRFLVGGRVGITGELFF
TGTGCCAGCAGCGTAGTGCGGTTTCTAGTTGGGGGCAGGGTTGGGATCACCGGGGAGCTGTTTTTT
>once|-|TRBJ1-1|TRBV4-2
CASSPSHAEAFF
TGTGCCAGCAGCCCGAGTCACGCTGAAGCTTTCTTT
>-|-|TRBJ2-2|TRBV7-9
CASSLALLSTGELFF
TGTGCCAGCAGCTTAGCGCTTCTGAGCACCGGGGAGCTGTTTTTT
>-|-|TRBJ1-3|TRBV7-6
CASSPSGGREGRNTIYF
TGTGCCAGCAGCCCGTCGGGGGGCAGGGAGGGAAGAAACACCATATATTTT
>-|-|TRBJ1-5|TRBV12-3/TRBV12-4
CASSPTWTFRQHF
TGTGCCAGCAGCCCAACCTGGACATTCAGGCAGCATTTT
>-|-|TRBJ1-6|TRBV6-5
CASRLLVQGRSPLHF
TGTGCCAGCAGACTATTAGTACAGGGCCGGTCACCCCTCCACTTT
>-|-|TRBJ1-5|TRBV19
CASIAGLHSNQPQHF
TGTGCCAGTATAGCAGGGCTCCATAGCAATCAGCCCCAGCATTTT